The entry below describes one TCR beta chain. The CDR3 is made up of 14 amino acids. After removal of 1 base from V and 4 bases from J, the junction contained 3 bases not matched to a gene. Germline values: CDR1 DFQATT, CDR2 SNEGSKA (reference sequence). This specimen comes from a study of CD8 T cells in Susac syndrome. It was with random hexamers that roughly 0.45 to 1 ug RNA was reverse transcribed. An immunoSEQ multiplex PCR generated amplified TCR beta CDR3 products spanning 54 Vbeta and 13 Jbeta. From the immunoSEQ multiplex PCR reads, TCRdb called clonotypes with MiXCR, one entry per CDR3 protein. The repertoire holds approximately 190,000 distinct CDR3 sequences, with about 91% as singletons.

This receptor was taken from a human donor with Susac syndrome. Sequencing was carried out using CD4+ T cells from PBMCs. The chain has TRBV20-1 and TRBJ2-2; 7 positions match TRBD2. DNA of the CDR3: TGCAGTGCTAGAGCAGCGGGGTCCACCGGGGAGCTGTTTTTT. It yields the protein CSARAAGSTGELFF.